The 21 T cell receptor beta chains reported below all come from one sample, sequenced in a study of CD8 T cells in Susac syndrome. The RNA input was about 0.45 to 1 ug, and it was reverse transcribed with random hexamers. TCRdb used MiXCR to reprocess the immunoSEQ multiplex PCR reads, holding one entry per CDR3 protein. The sample holds about 90,000 distinct CDR3 sequences, 90% to 95% seen once. The sample taken for sequencing was CD8+ T cells from PBMCs. The receptors derive from a human donor in good health.

The chain joins TRBV15 to TRBJ2-1; 8 nucleotides line up with TRBD1. V was clipped by 1 base and J by 2 bases; unmatched bases: 7. CDR3 length: 17 amino acids. Germline lookup yields CDR1 LNHNV and CDR2 YYDKDF (reference sequence). For the CDR3, the DNA is TGTGCCACCAGCAGAGGGGTCACAGGGGGAGCCTACAATGAGCAGTTCTTC. Protein product: CATSRGVTGGAYNEQFF.

The V gene is TRBV19, the J gene TRBJ2-5, with a weak D call TRBD2 (6 bases). Trimming pared 7 bases from V and 5 bases from J, leaving 11 bases between. The CDR3 runs to 12 residues. CDR1 LNHDA and CDR2 SQIVND come from the germline V gene (reference sequence). The CDR3 spells CASIKGGETQYF. The CDR3 DNA follows: TGTGCCAGTATAAAGGGAGGCGAGACCCAGTACTTC.

This clonotype was detected once. The gene calls are TRBV15 and TRBJ1-1; D is undetermined. CDR1 is LNHNV and CDR2 is YYDKDF in the germline V gene (reference sequence). The CDR3 runs to 19 residues. V lost 7 bases and J 4 bases, leaving 31 bases between the germline ends. The CDR3 region is CATTENPWTESGLGTEAFF. The CDR3 coding sequence is TGTGCCACCACCGAAAACCCCTGGACGGAATCGGGGTTAGGCACTGAAGCTTTCTTT.

V is TRBV13 and J is TRBJ2-7; maybe TRBD1 (6 bases). Germline V CDR1 and CDR2: PRHDT, FYEKMQ (reference sequence). This CDR3 has 14 residues. Trimming took 4 bases from V and 2 from J, leaving 12 bases between them. CDR3 nucleotides: TGTGCCAGCAGCTCCGGGACAACCACCTACGAGCAGTACTTC. It codes for CASSSGTTTYEQYF.

This clonotype was recorded once. This chain connects TRBV30 to TRBJ1-5; no clear D gene. V lost 1 base and J 1 base, leaving 11 bases between the germline ends. The length of the CDR3 is 15 residues. The germline V gene encodes CDR1 GTSNPN and CDR2 SVGIG (reference sequence). The CDR3 loop is CAWSASILSNQPQHF. The CDR3 nucleotides are TGTGCCTGGAGTGCGAGCATTTTGAGCAATCAGCCCCAGCATTTT.

This sequence joins TRBV19 and TRBJ1-4; D is ambiguous. Germline CDR1 reads LNHDA; CDR2 reads SQIVND (reference sequence). V was clipped by 6 bases and J by 4 bases, with 15 bases between them. The CDR3 loop spans 15 amino acids. In nucleotides, the CDR3 is TGTGCCAGTAGCATACCTCAGAACCTTAATGAAAAACTGTTTTTT. This codes for CASSIPQNLNEKLFF.

This clonotype is labeled medium-sized. One junction end does not reproduce the germline sequence, and a read error may be involved. J is TRBJ2-5 and V is TRBV12-3 or TRBV12-4; D remains ambiguous. This CDR3 region has 11 residues. CDR3 nucleotides: TGTGCCAGCAGCTTAGGAGAGACCCAGTACTTC. Translation: CASSLGETQYF.

The chain combines TRBV9 with TRBJ1-2; TRBD1 matches at 9 bases. Germline V gives CDR1 SGDLS, CDR2 YYNGEE. V was clipped by 3 bases and J by 6 bases; unmatched bases: 6. There are 14 residues in the CDR3. The CDR3 DNA reads TGTGCCAGCAGCGAAAGGACAGGGGTTCATGGCTACACCTTC. This codes for CASSERTGVHGYTF.

This clonotype was detected a few times. This sequence joins TRBV12-3 or TRBV12-4 and TRBJ2-2; D uncertain. Deletions cut 6 bases from V and 0 bases from J, with 2 bases between. The CDR3 runs to 12 residues. CDR3 region: CASSSNTGELFF. CDR3 nucleotides: TGTGCCAGCAGCTCGAACACCGGGGAGCTGTTTTTT.

The chain joins TRBV18 to TRBJ2-7; D gene uncertain. V lost 6 bases and J 0 bases, leaving 12 bases between the germline ends. The length of the CDR3 is 14 residues. Germline CDR1 and CDR2: KGHSH and LQKENI. Here the CDR3 reads CASSSEPSSYEQYF. CDR3 DNA: TGTGCCAGCTCTTCAGAACCCAGCTCCTACGAGCAGTACTTC.

V gene TRBV13 combines with J gene TRBJ2-7, with 8 bases that match TRBD1. V was clipped by 7 bases and J by 5 bases; unmatched bases: 10. The V gene's germline CDR1 is PRHDT and CDR2 FYEKMQ (reference sequence). This CDR3 spans 14 amino acids. The CDR3 sequence is CASTPWTGPHEQYF. DNA of the CDR3: TGTGCCAGCACCCCCTGGACAGGGCCCCACGAGCAGTACTTC.

This chain's CDR3 is CASSYGESDQPQHF. The CDR3 DNA reads as TGTGCCAGCAGTTATGGGGAGAGCGATCAGCCCCAGCATTTT. V gene TRBV6-5 combines with J gene TRBJ1-5; D is unresolved. Trimming removed 3 bases from V and 5 bases from J, with 11 bases in between. From germline, CDR1 is MNHEY and CDR2 SVGAGI. This CDR3 is 14 amino acids long.

This clonotype was seen a handful of times. The chain carries TRBV9 and TRBJ2-7; D gene unclear. This CDR3 contains 15 residues. V was cut by 4 bases and J by 5 bases, with 19 bases left in between. From germline, CDR1 is SGDLS and CDR2 YYNGEE. In DNA, the CDR3 is TGTGCCAGCAGCCTCGCTGGTACTGCATCCGACGAGCAGTACTTC. This codes for CASSLAGTASDEQYF.

J is TRBJ2-5 and V is TRBV20-1, with 11 bases identical to TRBD2. Germline values: CDR1 DFQATT, CDR2 SNEGSKA (reference sequence). This CDR3 region has 13 residues. The junction had 1 base not matched to a gene; V was cut back by 4 bases and J by 3 bases. CDR3 DNA: TGCAGTGCTATGGGACTAGCGGAAGAGACCCAGTACTTC. It encodes CSAMGLAEETQYF.

The rearrangement uses TRBV6-5 and TRBJ1-6; no clear D gene. CDR1 MNHEY and CDR2 SVGAGI come from the germline V gene. The CDR3 extends over 14 amino acids. The germline V and J ends were trimmed by 2 bases and 10 bases, with 12 bases remaining between them. The CDR3 bases are TGTGCCAGCAGTTACACCCTGGGAGCCTCACCCCTCCACTTT. It specifies CASSYTLGASPLHF.

The chain carries TRBV3-1 and TRBJ2-5, with D possibly TRBD2 on 5 matching bases. The CDR3 extends over 14 amino acids. V lost 1 base, J lost 5 bases, and 11 bases lay in between. Germline-derived CDR1 and CDR2 are LGHDT and YNNKEL (reference sequence). The CDR3 bases are TGTGCCAGCAGCCAAGGGAGGCATGTCGAGACCCAGTACTTC. Its translation: CASSQGRHVETQYF.

The genes are TRBV9 and TRBJ1-6, with D possibly matching TRBD1 (5 bases). Germline V CDR1 and CDR2: SGDLS, YYNGEE. With 1 base removed from V and 0 bases from J, the gap between germline ends came to 14 bases. The CDR3 spans 18 residues. CDR3 residues: CASSVSRDLSSYNSPLHF. DNA of the CDR3: TGTGCCAGCAGCGTATCCCGGGACCTAAGCTCCTATAATTCACCCCTCCACTTT.

The chain is built from TRBV29-1 and TRBJ1-1; TRBD1 is a possible D gene (6 bases). The ends were cut back, 4 bases at V and 7 bases at J, with 13 bases in the middle. This CDR3 has 12 amino acids. Germline values: CDR1 SQVTM, CDR2 ANQGSEA. The CDR3 loop reads CSVAGGAGEAFF. The CDR3 bases are TGCAGCGTTGCCGGGGGGGCGGGTGAAGCTTTCTTT.

V gene TRBV12-3 or TRBV12-4 combines with J gene TRBJ1-1, with D perhaps matching TRBD1 (6 bases). The CDR3 extends over 13 amino acids. The V end lost 1 base, the J end lost 11 bases, and 14 bases lay between the germline ends. The CDR3 loop reads CASSLVGRGDAFF. For the CDR3, the DNA is TGTGCCAGCAGTTTAGTGGGCAGGGGTGATGCTTTCTTT.

CDR3 DNA: TGTGCCAGCAGCTTAGTACCGGGACAGGGGGCGTACACCATATATTTT. This encodes CASSLVPGQGAYTIYF. V gene TRBV7-2 combines with J gene TRBJ1-3, with 12 bases matching TRBD1. Germline values: CDR1 SGHTA, CDR2 FQGNSA. Germline trimming cut 1 base from V and 8 bases from J; bases unmatched to any gene: 6. The length of the CDR3 is 16 residues. The full variable domain, its missing parts supplied by reference TRBV7-2 and TRBJ1-3, is GAGVSQSPSNKVTEKGKDVELRCDPISGHTALYWYRQSLGQGLEFLIYFQGNSAPDKSGLPSDRFSAERTGGSVSTLTIQRTQQEDSAVYLCASSLVPGQGAYTIYFGEGSWLTVV.

The chain links TRBV19 to TRBJ2-7; 8 bases map to TRBD1. The CDR3 length is 15 residues. V trimming: 5 bases; J trimming: 3 bases; junction bases outside the gene matches: 9. The germline gives CDR1 LNHDA, CDR2 SQIVND (reference sequence). CDR3 in amino acids: CASSPRGRLVYEQYF. In DNA form, the CDR3 reads TGTGCCAGTAGTCCCAGGGGGCGACTTGTCTACGAGCAGTACTTC.